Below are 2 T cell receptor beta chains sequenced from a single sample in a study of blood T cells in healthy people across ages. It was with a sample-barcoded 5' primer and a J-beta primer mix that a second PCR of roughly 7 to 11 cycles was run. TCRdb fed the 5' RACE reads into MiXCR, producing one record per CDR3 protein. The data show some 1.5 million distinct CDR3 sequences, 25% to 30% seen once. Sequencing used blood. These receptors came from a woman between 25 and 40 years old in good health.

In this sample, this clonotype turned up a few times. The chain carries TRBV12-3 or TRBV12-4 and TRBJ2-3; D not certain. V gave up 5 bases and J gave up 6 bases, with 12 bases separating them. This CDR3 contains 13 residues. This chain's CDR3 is CASSLMTPDTQYF. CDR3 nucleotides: TGTGCCAGCAGTCTAATGACCCCCGATACGCAGTATTTT.

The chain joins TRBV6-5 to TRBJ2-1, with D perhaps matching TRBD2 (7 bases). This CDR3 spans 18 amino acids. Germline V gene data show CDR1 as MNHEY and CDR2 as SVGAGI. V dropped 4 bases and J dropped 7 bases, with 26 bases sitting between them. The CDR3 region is CASSSIPGGLLGVNEQFF. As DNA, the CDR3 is TGTGCCAGCAGTTCCATTCCGGGGGGCTTGCTTGGGGTGAATGAGCAGTTCTTC.